This is a list of T cell receptor beta chains from one sample in a study of cytomegalovirus exposure and HLA in healthy donors. The assay was immunoSEQ multiplex PCR, and TCRdb's table has in-frame clones only and misses some. Altogether over 95,000 clones are present, roughly three quarters being singletons, with the ten largest covering less than 15%. The sequenced sample consisted of PBMCs. The receptors were sampled from a woman aged 35 to 49 in good health and CMV-seropositive. The CDR3 runs from the conserved cysteine through the conserved F or W.

cdr3_length,j_call,v_call,cdr3_aa
15,TRBJ1-5,TRBV5-8,CASSLRTGRNQPQHF
16,TRBJ1-1,TRBV2,CASSRDRGLQGTEAFF
13,TRBJ2-2,TRBV29-1,CSVSQTESGELFF
15,TRBJ2-7,TRBV6-5,CASSYERASSYEQYF
12,TRBJ2-4,TRBV5-4,CASSDRRNIQYF
15,TRBJ1-2,TRBV11-2,CASSSLLVDRVGYTF
13,TRBJ1-1,TRBV10-1,CASSESTRKEAFF
15,TRBJ2-5,TRBV5-4,CASSGPNAGEETQYF
14,TRBJ2-5,TRBV2,CASSEGQSPETQYF
15,TRBJ2-1,TRBV14,CASRRDSLGVREQFF